This T cell receptor beta chain comes out of a study of T cells after posttransplantation cyclophosphamide. Overall study results and limits: Recipient CMV seropositivity and CMV reactivation strongly tracked TRB clonality. Blood and skin or GI T cell repertoires showed limited TRB overlap. Later blood repertoires were often dominated by clones from the donor CD8+ memory compartment.

The table lists this clone with many counts. The antigen remains undetermined. Treatment was busulfan-fludarabine conditioning, a marrow graft, and cyclophosphamide on days +3 and +4. Sequencing used immunoSEQ multiplex PCR; TCRdb keeps in-frame clones, though not all of them. Found here are about 11,000 clones, no singletons; the ten largest cover approximately 15%. The CDR3 covers 15 residues. Germline V gene sequence: CDR1 SEHNR, CDR2 FQNEAQ (reference sequence). With 5 bases clipped from V and 1 base from J, the junction kept 8 bases outside the gene matches. J is TRBJ2-7 and V is TRBV7-9, with TRBD2 identical over 7 bases. This specimen consisted of PBMCs, obtained after allogeneic stem cell transplant with posttransplant cyclophosphamide. The TCR was taken from a female patient in her forties or fifties who received an allogeneic stem cell transplant from a related donor, was CMV-positive, and had no GVHD. The graft donor may account for some of the T cells. The CDR3, as DNA: TGTGCCAGCAGCCCCTTGGGAGGGCCGTCCTACGAGCAGTACTTC. This translates into CASSPLGGPSYEQYF.